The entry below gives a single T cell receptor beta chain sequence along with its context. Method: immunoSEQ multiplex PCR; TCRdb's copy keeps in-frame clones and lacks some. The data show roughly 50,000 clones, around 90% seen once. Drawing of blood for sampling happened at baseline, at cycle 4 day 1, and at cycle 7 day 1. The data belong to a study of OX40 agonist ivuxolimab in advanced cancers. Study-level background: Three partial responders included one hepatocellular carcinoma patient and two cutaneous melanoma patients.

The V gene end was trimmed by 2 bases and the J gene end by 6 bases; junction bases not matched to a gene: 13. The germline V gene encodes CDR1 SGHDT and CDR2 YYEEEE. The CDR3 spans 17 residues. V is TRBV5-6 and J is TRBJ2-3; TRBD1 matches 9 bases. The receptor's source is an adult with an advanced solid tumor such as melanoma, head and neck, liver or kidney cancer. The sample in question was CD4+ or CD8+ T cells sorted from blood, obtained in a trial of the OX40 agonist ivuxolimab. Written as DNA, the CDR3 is TGTGCCAGCAGCTTACAGGGGGCTGTTCTTACGGCGGATACGCAGTATTTT. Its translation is CASSLQGAVLTADTQYF. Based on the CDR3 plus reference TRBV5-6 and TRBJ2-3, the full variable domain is DAGVTQSPTHLIKTRGQQVTLRCSPKSGHDTVSWYQQALGQGPQFIFQYYEEEERQRGNFPDRFSGHQFPNYSSELNVNALLLGDSALYLCASSLQGAVLTADTQYFGPGTRLTVL.